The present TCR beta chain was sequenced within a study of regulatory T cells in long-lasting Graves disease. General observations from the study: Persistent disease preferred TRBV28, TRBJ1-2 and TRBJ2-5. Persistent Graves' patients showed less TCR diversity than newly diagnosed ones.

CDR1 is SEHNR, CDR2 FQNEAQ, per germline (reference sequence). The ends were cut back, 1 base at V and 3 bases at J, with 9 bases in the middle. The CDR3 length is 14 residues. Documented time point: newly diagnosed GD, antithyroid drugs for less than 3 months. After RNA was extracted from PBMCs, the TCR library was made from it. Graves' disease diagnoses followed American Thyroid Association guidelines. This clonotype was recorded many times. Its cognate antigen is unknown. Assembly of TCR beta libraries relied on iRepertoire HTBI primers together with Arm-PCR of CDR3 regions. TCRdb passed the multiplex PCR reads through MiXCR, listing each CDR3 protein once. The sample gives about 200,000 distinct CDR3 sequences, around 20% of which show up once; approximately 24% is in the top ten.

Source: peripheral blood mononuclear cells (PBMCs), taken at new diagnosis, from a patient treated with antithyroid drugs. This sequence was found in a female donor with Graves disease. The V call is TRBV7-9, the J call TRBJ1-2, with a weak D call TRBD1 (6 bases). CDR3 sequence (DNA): TGTGCCAGCAGCTTAGGTAACAGGGACTATGGCTACACCTTC. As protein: CASSLGNRDYGYTF.